Presented here are 18 T cell receptor beta chains from one specimen sequenced in a study of T cell repertoires in ileal Crohn's disease (dated by TCRdb to between 2018 and 2021). Library preparation used the immunoSEQ multiplex PCR assay. As stored in TCRdb, this immuneACCESS dataset retains in-frame rearrangements with V and J assigned. A fraction of the clones does not appear; measured against another copy, unresolved V genes explain less than half of the discrepancy, and the remainder lacks a known reason. The sample has about 14,000 clones on record, 70% to 85% of them singletons. Clones ranked in the top ten supply under 7% of the sample. The source material was ileal tissue. All receptors derive from an adult with Crohn's disease.

The J gene is TRBJ1-1, the V gene TRBV27; D call uncertain. The CDR3 sequence is 14 residues long. V lost 2 bases and J 5 bases, leaving 12 bases between the germline ends. CDR1 is MNHEY and CDR2 is SMNVEV in the germline V gene (reference sequence). Here the CDR3 DNA reads TGTGCCAGCAGTTTACTTTTTGGAGGAACTGAAGCTTTCTTT. The encoded protein is CASSLLFGGTEAFF.

In its sample, this clone was seen once. This chain joins TRBV6-6 and TRBJ2-7; a possible D gene is TRBD2 (6 bases). The V end was cut by 6 bases, the J end by 5 bases, with 11 bases between. The CDR3 totals 12 residues. Per germline, CDR1 MNHNY and CDR2 SVGAGI (reference sequence). In DNA, the CDR3 is TGTGCCAGCAGCCCAGGGAGGCACGAGCAGTACTTC. It codes for CASSPGRHEQYF.

This chain's CDR3 is CASSSPAGGQGALYYGYTF. The CDR3 bases are TGTGCCAGCAGCTCCCCTGCAGGGGGACAGGGGGCGCTTTACTATGGCTACACCTTC. The chain joins TRBV9 to TRBJ1-2, with 12 positions matching TRBD1. This CDR3 is built from 19 residues. V was clipped by 4 bases and J by 3 bases; unmatched bases: 16. Germline V lookup: CDR1 SGDLS, CDR2 YYNGEE.

The chain employs TRBV11-2 and TRBJ1-1, with 8 bases that match TRBD1. Looked up from germline, CDR1 is SGHAT and CDR2 is FQNNGV. Losses at the gene ends were 1 base for V and 2 bases for J; bases not matched to a gene: 6. This CDR3 contains 16 residues. The CDR3 reads CASSLGRDRSNTEAFF. CDR3 nucleotides: TGTGCCAGCAGCTTAGGCCGGGACAGGTCAAACACTGAAGCTTTCTTT.

J is TRBJ2-3 and V is TRBV5-6, with 12 bases lining up with TRBD2. The CDR3 runs to 17 residues. Germline loops: CDR1 SGHDT, CDR2 YYEEEE. The V and J ends lost 2 bases and 5 bases, in that order; junction bases with no gene match: 9. This chain's CDR3 is CASSFLTSGGQGDTQYF. The CDR3 DNA sequence: TGTGCCAGCAGCTTCTTGACTAGCGGGGGACAGGGAGATACGCAGTATTTT.

The V and J genes are TRBV21-1 and TRBJ2-3; TRBD1 is the table's D call, not checked against the DNA. TRBV21-1 represents a pseudogene. This CDR3 is 16 amino acids long. CDR3: CASRGLRGESTDTQYF. The CDR3 DNA follows: TGTGCCAGCAGGGGGCTCAGGGGAGAGAGCACAGATACGCAGTATTTT.

V usage is TRBV9 and J usage is TRBJ2-3, with TRBD2 matching over 9 bases. CDR3 length equals 16 residues. V lost 0 bases to trimming and J lost 3 bases; unmatched junction nucleotides: 5. Germline V gene data show CDR1 as SGDLS and CDR2 as YYNGEE. Here the CDR3 reads CASSVGASGATDTQYF. Written as DNA, the CDR3 is TGTGCCAGCAGCGTAGGGGCTAGCGGGGCGACAGATACGCAGTATTTT.

The V call is TRBV7-8, the J call TRBJ2-4, with TRBD2 matching over 9 bases. J lost 12 bases, V lost 1 base, and 19 bases had no gene match. This CDR3 is 18 amino acids long. Germline lookup yields CDR1 SGHVS and CDR2 FQNEAQ. The CDR3 loop is CASSLGGRRSGGPNGQYF. CDR3 nucleotide sequence: TGTGCCAGCAGCTTAGGGGGGAGAAGAAGCGGGGGGCCTAACGGTCAGTACTTC.

The V gene is TRBV5-4, the J gene TRBJ2-7; maybe TRBD1 (5 bases). The CDR3 has 14 residues. Trimming pared 2 bases from V and 1 base from J, leaving 10 bases between. Germline CDR1 SGHNT, CDR2 YYREEE (reference sequence). CDR3 sequence reads: CASSLGVGSYEQYF. The CDR3 DNA is TGTGCCAGCAGCTTAGGGGTAGGGTCCTACGAGCAGTACTTC.

V usage is TRBV4-1 and J usage is TRBJ2-2; a possible D gene is TRBD1 (5 bases). CDR3 length: 16 residues. Germline CDR1 reads MGHRA; CDR2 reads YSYEKL. The germline V and J ends were trimmed by 0 bases and 1 base, with 9 bases remaining between them. CDR3 bases: TGCGCCAGCAGCCAAGAAGTGGGGCTGAACACCGGGGAGCTGTTTTTT. Residues: CASSQEVGLNTGELFF.

The chain joins TRBV6-5 to TRBJ2-5, with D maybe TRBD1 (5 bases). CDR3 length: 14 residues. CDR1 and CDR2 (germline): MNHEY, SVGAGI. V was clipped by 6 bases and J by 2 bases, with 13 bases between them. CDR3 sequence: CASSPGARQETQYF. The DNA of the CDR3 is TGTGCCAGCAGCCCTGGGGCTAGACAAGAGACCCAGTACTTC.

This clone was seen once. J is TRBJ2-5 and V is TRBV9; TRBD1 aligns across 8 bases. J lost 2 bases, V lost 3 bases, and 3 bases had no gene match. The CDR3 consists of 14 residues. Germline assignment: CDR1 SGDLS and CDR2 YYNGEE. CDR3 bases: TGTGCCAGCAGCGGCGACAGGGGACAAGAGACCCAGTACTTC. Amino acid sequence: CASSGDRGQETQYF.

V and J are TRBV11-2 and TRBJ2-2, with unresolved D. V lost 2 bases to trimming and J lost 4 bases, with 8 bases between them. Germline V lookup: CDR1 SGHAT, CDR2 FQNNGV. CDR3 length: 14 amino acids. The CDR3 region is CASSLTALTGELFF. The CDR3 coding sequence is TGTGCCAGCAGCTTAACAGCCCTCACCGGGGAGCTGTTTTTT.

The chain links TRBV19 to TRBJ1-2; TRBD1 aligns across 7 bases. This CDR3 is 15 amino acids long. Germline V lookup: CDR1 LNHDA, CDR2 SQIVND (reference sequence). V shed 3 bases, J shed 6 bases, and the junction held 10 bases outside the gene matches. The CDR3 nucleotides are TGTGCCAGTAGTATCGTTAAGACAGGGCCTAATGGCTACACCTTC. As protein: CASSIVKTGPNGYTF. Full variable domain (remainder filled in from reference TRBV19 and TRBJ1-2): DGGITQSPKYLFRKEGQNVTLSCEQNLNHDAMYWYRQDPGQGLRLIYYSQIVNDFQKGDIAEGYSVSREKKESFPLTVTSAQKNPTAFYLCASSIVKTGPNGYTFGSGTRLTVV.

This clone was picked up one time. The rearrangement joins TRBV15 to TRBJ2-7; 12 bases agree with TRBD1. The CDR3 has 14 residues. Per germline, CDR1 LNHNV and CDR2 YYDKDF (reference sequence). V trimming: 9 bases; J trimming: 5 bases; junction bases outside the gene matches: 8. In DNA form, the CDR3 reads TGTGCCACGCGGCCGGGACAGGGGGCCCACGAGCAGTACTTC. Its translation: CATRPGQGAHEQYF.

The chain is built from TRBV19 and TRBJ1-1; 8 nucleotides align to TRBD1. The ends lost 9 bases at V and 7 bases at J; junction bases unmatched: 16. Per germline, CDR1 LNHDA and CDR2 SQIVND (reference sequence). This CDR3 spans 15 amino acids. CDR3 sequence (DNA): TGTGCCAGCCTCGACCGGGCAGGGGGCGGATTTGAAGCTTTCTTT. Its protein is CASLDRAGGGFEAFF.

This chain joins TRBV11-2 and TRBJ2-1, with TRBD2 identical over 7 bases. In germline, CDR1 is SGHAT, CDR2 FQNNGV. Trimming took 6 bases from V and 3 from J; bases not matched to a gene: 8. This CDR3 is built from 15 residues. CDR3 DNA: TGTGCCAGCAGTTATAGAGCGGGGATCTACAATGAGCAGTTCTTC. Protein sequence: CASSYRAGIYNEQFF.

The chain carries TRBV30 and TRBJ2-1; 7 nucleotides match TRBD2. Germline trimming cut 1 base from V and 3 bases from J; bases unmatched to any gene: 9. CDR1 is GTSNPN and CDR2 is SVGIG in the germline V gene (reference sequence). CDR3 length: 16 amino acids. The CDR3 sequence: CAWSARLAVLYNEQFF. In DNA, the CDR3 is TGTGCCTGGAGTGCCCGGCTAGCGGTCCTCTACAATGAGCAGTTCTTC.